The clone carrying this T cell receptor (beta chain) has at least ten counts. What it binds is unknown. Trimming cost V 5 bases and J 2 bases; bases outside gene matches: 3. This CDR3 is built from 15 residues. The record originates from a study of Graves' ophthalmopathy and Graves' hyperthyroidism. General study results and limits: Most expanded thyroid clonotypes above 0.001 frequency also appeared in blood.

Scientists amplified the TCR beta CDR3 regions from RNA transcripts. First-round RT-PCR with HTBI primers preceded a second-round multiplex PCR. TCRdb itself ran the multiplex PCR reads through MiXCR, one entry per CDR3 protein. The sample has over 650,000 distinct CDR3 sequences, roughly 41% seen once. The clonotype originates from an adult man with Graves' ophthalmopathy. V and J are TRBV12-3 or TRBV12-4 and TRBJ1-4, with 9 bases aligning to TRBD1. Sequenced input: peripheral blood. The CDR3 reads CASSQGTGTNEKLFF. Written as DNA, the CDR3 is TGTGCCAGCAGTCAGGGGACAGGGACTAATGAAAAACTGTTTTTT.